The rows below give T cell receptor beta chains drawn from one sample of a study of post-analysis software for immune sequencing data. MiXCR was run by TCRdb on the PCR reads, yielding one entry per CDR3 protein. The data hold a few hundred thousand distinct CDR3 sequences, with approximately 38% observed a single time. Sequenced sample: blood. All receptors derive from a girl aged 5 to 17 with multiple sclerosis. Both conserved end residues are part of each CDR3. Fields, in order: clone size, J gene, V gene, CDR3 length, D gene, CDR3 DNA, CDR3 protein. The D gene is left open where the match is weak. Size is omitted from some rows. Given values are once, few, many or a class for expanded clones.

- | TRBJ2-5 | TRBV29-1 | 14 | TRBD2 | TGCAGCGTTGAAATAGCGGGGGAAGGGGAGACCCAGTACTTC | CSVEIAGEGETQYF
- | TRBJ2-1 | TRBV20-1 | 15 | TRBD2 | TGCAGTGCTAGAGATCCTCTAGCGGGGGGGTATGAGCAGTTCTTC | CSARDPLAGGYEQFF
few | TRBJ1-5 | TRBV7-3 | 13 | - | TGTGCCAGCAGCTTAAATTCGGGTCAGCCCCAGCATTTT | CASSLNSGQPQHF
- | TRBJ2-3 | TRBV4-2 | 12 | TRBD2 | TGTGCCAGCAGCTCAGGGACTAGAAGGGAGTATTTT | CASSSGTRREYF
- | TRBJ2-1 | TRBV5-1 | 16 | - | TGCGCCAGCACGGGGGGCGAGGGACTAACCTACAATGAGCAGTTCTTC | CASTGGEGLTYNEQFF
- | TRBJ1-4 | TRBV20-1 | 15 | - | TGCAGTGCTAGAGGGTCACAGGGAGGGAATGAAAAACTGTTTTTT | CSARGSQGGNEKLFF
- | TRBJ1-6 | TRBV20-1 | 13 | TRBD1 | TGCAGTGTTCGGACAGGGACTAATTCACCCCTCCACTTT | CSVRTGTNSPLHF
- | TRBJ2-5 | TRBV7-2 | 16 | TRBD2 | TGTGCCAGCAGCTCGACTAGCGGGGTGCGCTTCGAGACCCAGTACTTC | CASSSTSGVRFETQYF
- | TRBJ1-1 | TRBV10-3 | 12 | - | TGTGCCACCGGTCGTGAGGGAGCTGAAGCTTTCTTT | CATGREGAEAFF
few | TRBJ2-7 | TRBV6-2/TRBV6-3 | 12 | TRBD2 | TGTGCCAGCAGCCAGGGTCGACTAGCGTGGTACTTC | CASSQGRLAWYF
- | TRBJ2-1 | TRBV9 | 19 | TRBD2 | TGTGCCAGCAGCGCGGAGGGCGGACTAGCGGGGGGTTCCGCGAATGAGCAGTTCTTC | CASSAEGGLAGGSANEQFF
many | TRBJ2-3 | TRBV3-1 | 14 | - | TGTGCCAGCAGCCCCCCAGTAGGCACAGATACGCAGTATTTT | CASSPPVGTDTQYF
- | TRBJ2-3 | TRBV5-5 | 14 | - | TGTGCCAGCAGCTTGGACAGTAGCACAGATACGCAGTATTTT | CASSLDSSTDTQYF
few | TRBJ2-5 | TRBV29-1 | 12 | - | TGCAGCGCCGGCCGCCAGGGAGAGACCCAGTACTTC | CSAGRQGETQYF
few | TRBJ2-1 | TRBV5-6 | 13 | - | TGTGCCAGCAGCCCCGGCAATTACAATGAGCAGTTCTTC | CASSPGNYNEQFF
few | TRBJ2-5 | TRBV6-5 | 14 | - | TGTGCCAGCAGTTTCCAAGGGGACCAAGAGACCCAGTACTTC | CASSFQGDQETQYF
many | TRBJ2-7 | TRBV7-2 | 14 | - | TGTGCCAGCAGCTACGAGCGGGTCTCCTACGAGCAGTACTTC | CASSYERVSYEQYF
- | TRBJ2-5 | TRBV6-1 | 16 | TRBD2 | TGTGCCAGCAGTGGGACTAGCGGGGGGTACGGGAGCGCCCAGTACTTC | CASSGTSGGYGSAQYF
few | TRBJ2-7 | TRBV6-6 | 13 | - | TGTGCCAGCAGTTCTCAGGGGGGGTACGAGCAGTACTTC | CASSSQGGYEQYF
- | TRBJ2-3 | TRBV5-1 | 15 | TRBD2 | TGCGCCAGCAGCTTGAGTAGCGGGGCAGGAGATATGCAGTATTTT | CASSLSSGAGDMQYF
- | TRBJ1-4 | TRBV20-1 | 14 | - | TGCAGTGCTAGAGGGGGAAACTACTCCGGAAAACTGTTTTTT | CSARGGNYSGKLFF
- | TRBJ1-5 | TRBV20-1 | 16 | TRBD1 | TGCAGTGCTAGAGATCTTTCTCAGGGGGTGCAACAGCCCCAGCATTTT | CSARDLSQGVQQPQHF
few | TRBJ2-1 | TRBV9 | 15 | - | TGTGCCAGCAGCGTAGGGGCAGGGACCTACAATGAGCAGTTCTTC | CASSVGAGTYNEQFF
- | TRBJ2-7 | TRBV6-2/TRBV6-3 | 11 | - | TGTACCAGCGGTCAAGGATCCGAGCAGTACTTC | CTSGQGSEQYF
- | TRBJ2-2 | TRBV12-3/TRBV12-4 | 16 | - | TGTGCCAGCAGGCTACCAGGGGGGGGAGACACCGGGGAGCTGTTTTTT | CASRLPGGGDTGELFF
few | TRBJ1-5 | TRBV6-5 | 13 | - | TGTGCCAGCAGTTACTCGACCGGTCAGCCCCAGCATTTT | CASSYSTGQPQHF
few | TRBJ1-1 | TRBV11-2 | 15 | - | TGTGCCAGCAGCCCACGGGGGGGGCGTGGCACTGAAGCTTTCTTT | CASSPRGGRGTEAFF
- | TRBJ2-7 | TRBV6-5 | 14 | - | TGTGCCAGCAGTAAGACAGTACCGCCTTACGAGCAGTACTTC | CASSKTVPPYEQYF
- | TRBJ1-6 | TRBV12-3/TRBV12-4 | 16 | - | TGTGCCAGCAATACCCAACCAGGGCTGAGTAATTCACCCCTCCACTTT | CASNTQPGLSNSPLHF
- | TRBJ2-5 | TRBV20-1 | 16 | - | TGCAGTGCCCAATCCGTGGGGAGCGGGCGTCAAGAGACCCAGTACTTC | CSAQSVGSGRQETQYF
few | TRBJ2-7 | TRBV4-3 | 15 | - | TGCGCCAGCAGCCAAGGCAGACAAAGCTCCTACGAGCAGTACTTC | CASSQGRQSSYEQYF
- | TRBJ2-1 | TRBV12-3/TRBV12-4 | 16 | TRBD2 | TGTGCCAGCAGTGACCCGGGAGGACCCCGCTACAATGAGCAGTTCTTC | CASSDPGGPRYNEQFF
once | TRBJ1-1 | TRBV9 | 15 | - | TGTGCCAGCAGCGTAGGCCAGATTATGAACACTGAAGCTTTCTTT | CASSVGQIMNTEAFF
few | TRBJ2-7 | TRBV20-1 | 14 | TRBD1 | TGCAGTGCTGTGGGACAGGGGGTGGCGGGCGAGCAGTACTTC | CSAVGQGVAGEQYF
- | TRBJ2-4 | TRBV7-3 | 14 | - | TGTGCCAGCAGCCCCGGGGAGTTCAAAAACATTCAGTACTTC | CASSPGEFKNIQYF
- | TRBJ2-2 | TRBV6-5 | 15 | - | TGTGCCAGCAGTTACAAGGGGTTCTACACCGGGGAGCTGTTTTTT | CASSYKGFYTGELFF
few | TRBJ2-2 | TRBV7-9 | 11 | - | TGTGCCAGCAGTAATACCGGGGAGCTGTTTTTT | CASSNTGELFF
few | TRBJ1-2 | TRBV4-2 | 14 | - | TGCGCCAGCAGCCCCGGACGGGGGGCCTATGGCTACACCTTC | CASSPGRGAYGYTF
- | TRBJ2-2 | TRBV29-1 | 12 | - | TGCAGCGTGGGCCCGACCACCGGGGAGCTGTTTTTT | CSVGPTTGELFF
- | TRBJ1-1 | TRBV7-9 | 15 | TRBD1 | TGTGCCAGCAGCTTTACAGGGGTCGGGAACACTGAAGCTTTCTTT | CASSFTGVGNTEAFF
few | TRBJ1-5 | TRBV28 | 12 | TRBD1 | TGTGCCAGCCTCACGCGAGACAGGGAGAGGCATTTT | CASLTRDRERHF
few | TRBJ2-5 | TRBV6-5 | 15 | - | TGTGCCAGCAGTTACCGCTTCTCCAGGGAGGAGACCCAGTACTTC | CASSYRFSREETQYF
few | TRBJ1-1 | TRBV10-3 | 14 | - | TGTGCCATCAGTGCCGGGACTATGAACACTGAAGCTTTCTTT | CAISAGTMNTEAFF
few | TRBJ2-6 | TRBV13 | 21 | - | TGTGCCAGCAGCCCAAATTTTCGGGGGACCGGCTTTGTGACTGGGGCCAACGTCCTGACTTTC | CASSPNFRGTGFVTGANVLTF
- | TRBJ1-5 | TRBV6-2/TRBV6-3 | 15 | TRBD1 | TGTGCCAGCAGACTCGGACAGGGCGGTTTCCAGCCCCAGCATTTT | CASRLGQGGFQPQHF
- | TRBJ2-1 | TRBV28 | 14 | - | TGTGCCAGCAGTTTGCTCCTCGGGGGCAATGAGCAGTTCTTC | CASSLLLGGNEQFF
- | TRBJ2-7 | TRBV3-1 | 14 | - | TGTGCCAGCAGCCGAAACGGGGCGGGGAACGAGCAGTACTTC | CASSRNGAGNEQYF
- | TRBJ2-1 | TRBV9 | 14 | - | TGTGCCAGCAGCGTAGGGGGAGCGAATTATGAGCAGTTCTTC | CASSVGGANYEQFF
- | TRBJ1-2 | TRBV9 | 20 | TRBD1 | TGTGCCAGCAGCCCCCTCCCCCATATACAGGGGGCCTTGACAATCGGAGGCTACACCTTC | CASSPLPHIQGALTIGGYTF
few | TRBJ2-1 | TRBV11-2 | 15 | TRBD2 | TGTGCCAGCAGCTTCCTAGCGGGGGGCAGGGATGAGCAGTTCTTC | CASSFLAGGRDEQFF
few | TRBJ1-2 | TRBV9 | 12 | - | TGTGCCAGCAGAGCCGGACGCCATGGCTACACCTTC | CASRAGRHGYTF
- | TRBJ2-1 | TRBV13 | 13 | TRBD1 | TGTGCCAGCAGCCCAGTGACAGGGATTGAGCAGTTCTTC | CASSPVTGIEQFF
- | TRBJ2-5 | TRBV6-1 | 16 | TRBD2 | TGTGCCAGCAGGGAAGGACTAGCGGGGAACCAAGAGACCCAGTACTTC | CASREGLAGNQETQYF
- | TRBJ2-4 | TRBV29-1 | 13 | - | TGCAGCGTTGAAGATCCCGTAACAAACATTCAGTACTTC | CSVEDPVTNIQYF
- | TRBJ2-1 | TRBV25-1 | 14 | - | TGTGCCAGCAGTGCCCCCTCGAATGACTTTGAGCAGTTCTTC | CASSAPSNDFEQFF